This is a list of T cell receptor beta chains from one sample in a study of blood T cells in healthy people across ages. TCRdb used MiXCR to reprocess the 5' RACE reads, holding one entry per CDR3 protein. The repertoire holds 550,000 to 800,000 distinct CDR3 sequences, with approximately 30% as singletons. Sequenced sample: blood. These receptors originate from a woman older than 75 in good health. Both conserved end residues are part of each CDR3.

v_call: TRBV30
j_call: TRBJ2-1
cdr3_aa: CACSVTGGGEQFF

v_call: TRBV20-1
j_call: TRBJ2-7
cdr3_aa: CSAQNIAGAGGYEQYF

v_call: TRBV5-1
j_call: TRBJ2-5
cdr3_aa: CASSIAGTGKETQYF

v_call: TRBV7-2
j_call: TRBJ1-5
cdr3_aa: CASSLEQGRNQPQHF

v_call: TRBV7-3
j_call: TRBJ1-1
cdr3_aa: CASSLIGVTEAFF

v_call: TRBV13
j_call: TRBJ1-6
cdr3_aa: CASSPGTQISPLHF

v_call: TRBV20-1
j_call: TRBJ2-3
cdr3_aa: CSVPLGTGAPDTQYF

v_call: TRBV30
j_call: TRBJ1-2
cdr3_aa: CAWSVLDYGYTF

v_call: TRBV4-2
j_call: TRBJ2-3
cdr3_aa: CASSPAASGGSGTDTQYF

v_call: TRBV3-1
j_call: TRBJ2-3
cdr3_aa: CASSQDYGQYF

v_call: TRBV7-3
j_call: TRBJ2-1
cdr3_aa: CASSLAPSGGRTYYEQFF

v_call: TRBV2
j_call: TRBJ2-1
cdr3_aa: CASSGSFGNEQFF

v_call: TRBV29-1
j_call: TRBJ2-4
cdr3_aa: CSVTGTRDHANIQYF

v_call: TRBV5-1
j_call: TRBJ1-2
cdr3_aa: CASSYTGTGLIYGYTF

v_call: TRBV29-1
j_call: TRBJ2-3
cdr3_aa: CSVGGRYTDTQYF

v_call: TRBV15
j_call: TRBJ2-2
cdr3_aa: CATSRFFPGQQKYTGELFF

v_call: TRBV12-3/TRBV12-4
j_call: TRBJ1-2
cdr3_aa: CASSDSGRRYGYTF

v_call: TRBV5-1
j_call: TRBJ2-2
cdr3_aa: CASSHSIGELFF

v_call: TRBV6-5
j_call: TRBJ2-1
cdr3_aa: CASSYSGLSGGFYNEQFF

v_call: TRBV29-1
j_call: TRBJ2-1
cdr3_aa: CSVTGDSVGPEQFF

v_call: TRBV7-6
j_call: TRBJ2-5
cdr3_aa: CASSRRQGWEETQYF

v_call: TRBV6-1
j_call: TRBJ1-4
cdr3_aa: CAGSVVGSSSEKLFF

v_call: TRBV7-9
j_call: TRBJ1-1
cdr3_aa: CASSLGALNTGAFF

v_call: TRBV7-9
j_call: TRBJ1-1
cdr3_aa: CASSRQANTEAFF

v_call: TRBV5-1
j_call: TRBJ1-1
cdr3_aa: CASSSLTGAGTEAFF

v_call: TRBV30
j_call: TRBJ2-7
cdr3_aa: CAWSSRDYEQYF

v_call: TRBV4-2
j_call: TRBJ2-3
cdr3_aa: CASSPRSGRETASTDTQYF

v_call: TRBV20-1
j_call: TRBJ2-7
cdr3_aa: CSANPRIQGGQYF

v_call: TRBV28
j_call: TRBJ2-1
cdr3_aa: CASSSRIAWFF

v_call: TRBV5-1
j_call: TRBJ1-1
cdr3_aa: CASSLLENTEAFF

v_call: TRBV7-8
j_call: TRBJ2-5
cdr3_aa: CASSLIHSESLQETQYF

v_call: TRBV29-1
j_call: TRBJ2-5
cdr3_aa: CSVAGTFQETQYF

v_call: TRBV5-5
j_call: TRBJ2-1
cdr3_aa: CASSYGTSGGAYNEQFF

v_call: TRBV6-1
j_call: TRBJ2-1
cdr3_aa: CASSDSGTGNNEQFF

v_call: TRBV29-1
j_call: TRBJ1-1
cdr3_aa: CSVETSMNTEAFF

v_call: TRBV5-1
j_call: TRBJ2-7
cdr3_aa: CASSGAGTGAYEQYF

v_call: TRBV12-3/TRBV12-4
j_call: TRBJ2-2
cdr3_aa: CASSPTTGGGTGELFF

v_call: TRBV30
j_call: TRBJ1-1
cdr3_aa: CAWNSGLGRGNTEAFF

v_call: TRBV12-3/TRBV12-4
j_call: TRBJ2-5
cdr3_aa: CASRSRGKETRYF